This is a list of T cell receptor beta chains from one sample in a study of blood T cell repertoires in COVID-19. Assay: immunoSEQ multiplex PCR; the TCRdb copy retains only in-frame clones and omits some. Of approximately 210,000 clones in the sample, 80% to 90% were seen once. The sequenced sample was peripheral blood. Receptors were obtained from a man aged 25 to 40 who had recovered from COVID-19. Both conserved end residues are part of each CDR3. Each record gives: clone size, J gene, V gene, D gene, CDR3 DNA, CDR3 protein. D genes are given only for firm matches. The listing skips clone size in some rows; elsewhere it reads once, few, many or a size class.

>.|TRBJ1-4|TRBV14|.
TGTGCCAGCAGCGGAGGAGTGCAGATTAATGAAAAACTGTTTTTT
CASSGGVQINEKLFF
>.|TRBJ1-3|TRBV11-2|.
TGTGCCAGCAGCTTAGCAGGCTCTGGAAACACCATATATTTT
CASSLAGSGNTIYF
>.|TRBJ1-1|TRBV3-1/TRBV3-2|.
TGTGCCAGCAGCCAAGGCTCCGTACGGGCTGAAGCTTTCTTT
CASSQGSVRAEAFF
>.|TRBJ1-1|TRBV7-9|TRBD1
TGTGCCAGCACCAGGGGGGGGAACACTGAAGCTTTCTTT
CASTRGGNTEAFF
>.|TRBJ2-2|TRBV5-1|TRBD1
TGCGCCAGCAGCTTAAGACAGGGGGGGAACACCGGGGAGCTGTTTTTT
CASSLRQGGNTGELFF
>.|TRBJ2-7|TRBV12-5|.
TGTGCTAGTGGTTTGGCCCTATACGAGCAGTACTTC
CASGLALYEQYF
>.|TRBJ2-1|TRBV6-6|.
TGTGCCAGCAGTTACTTCCGAGGGCCTCCCTACAATGAGCAGTTCTTC
CASSYFRGPPYNEQFF
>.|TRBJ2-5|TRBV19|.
TGTGCCAGTAGTTACCGTGGAGGGGCCGGTACTCAAGAGACCCAGTACTTC
CASSYRGGAGTQETQYF
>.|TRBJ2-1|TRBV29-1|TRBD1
TGCAGCACTCAAGGACAGGGCCAAGTTTATGAGCAGTTCTTC
CSTQGQGQVYEQFF
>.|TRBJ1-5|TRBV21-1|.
TGTGCCAGCAGCAGGCGGCAGCCCCAGCATTTT
CASSRRQPQHF
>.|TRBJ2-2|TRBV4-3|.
TGCGCCAGCAGCCAAGATTATTCAGGGAACACCGGGGAGCTGTTTTTT
CASSQDYSGNTGELFF
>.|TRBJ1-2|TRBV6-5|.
TGTGCCAGCAGTTACGCAGGGCCCTATGGCTACACCTTC
CASSYAGPYGYTF
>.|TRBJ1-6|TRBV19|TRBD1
TGTGCCAGTAGCACGTGGACAGGGGGCGAGTCACCCCTCCACTTT
CASSTWTGGESPLHF
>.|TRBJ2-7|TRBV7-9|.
TGTGCCAGCAGCTCCACCTACGAGCAGTACTTC
CASSSTYEQYF
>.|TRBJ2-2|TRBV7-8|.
TGTGCCAGCAGCTTGGCTCCGTTGGGGGAGCTGTTTTTT
CASSLAPLGELFF
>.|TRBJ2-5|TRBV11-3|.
TGTGCCAGCGCAGGGGCAGCCCAAGAGACCCAGTACTTC
CASAGAAQETQYF
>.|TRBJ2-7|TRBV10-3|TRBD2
TGTGCCATCAGCCAGAGCCCTAGCGGGCTCTCCTACGAGCAGTACTTC
CAISQSPSGLSYEQYF
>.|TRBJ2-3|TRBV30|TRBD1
TGTGCAGGGGGCGCTGGGTTTGGCACAGATACGCAGTATTTT
CAGGAGFGTDTQYF
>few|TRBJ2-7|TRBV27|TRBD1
TGTGCCAGCAGTTCCGGACAGGTCTTATACGAGCAGTACTTC
CASSSGQVLYEQYF
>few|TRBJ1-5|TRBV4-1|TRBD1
TGCGCCAGCAGCCAAGAGCCCACAGGGGTGGGTCAGCCCCAGCATTTT
CASSQEPTGVGQPQHF
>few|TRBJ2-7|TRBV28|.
TGTGCCAGCGCCTTGATTAGCCGTAACGAGCAGTACTTC
CASALISRNEQYF
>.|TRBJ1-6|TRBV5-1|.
TGCGCCAGCAGCCCCTCAGATTCAGGACTTAATTCACCCCTCCACTTT
CASSPSDSGLNSPLHF
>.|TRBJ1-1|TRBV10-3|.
TGTGCCACCGGGACTTCGAACACTGAAGCTTTCTTT
CATGTSNTEAFF
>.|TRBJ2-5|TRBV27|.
TGTGCCAGCAGTTGGACTTTGGAGCAAACCCAGTACTTC
CASSWTLEQTQYF
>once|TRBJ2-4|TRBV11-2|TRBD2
TGTGCCAGCAGCTTAGTTGGGCGGCTAGCGGGGGGTACCAAAAACATTCAGTACTTC
CASSLVGRLAGGTKNIQYF
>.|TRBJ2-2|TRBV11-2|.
TGTGCCAGCAGGGAGGTTTACACCGGGGAGCTGTTTTTT
CASREVYTGELFF
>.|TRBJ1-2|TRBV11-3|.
TGTGCCAGCAGCTTTGAGTCTTTATTCGGTGAATATGGCTACACCTTC
CASSFESLFGEYGYTF
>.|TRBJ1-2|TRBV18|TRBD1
TGTGCCAGCTCACCACAAAACGACAGGGTAGCTAACTATGGCTACACCTTC
CASSPQNDRVANYGYTF
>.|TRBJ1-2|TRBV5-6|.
TGTGCCAGCAGCTTTTGGAACGGAGTAAAAAGCTACACCTTC
CASSFWNGVKSYTF
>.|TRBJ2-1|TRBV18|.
TGTGCCAGCTCGCCCCCCAACGGGATCTACAATGAGCAGTTCTTC
CASSPPNGIYNEQFF
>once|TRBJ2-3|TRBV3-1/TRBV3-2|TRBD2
TGTGCCAGCAGCCAATCTGGAGGTCAATGGAGTAGCGGGGGGCCGAGCACAGATACGCAGTATTTT
CASSQSGGQWSSGGPSTDTQYF
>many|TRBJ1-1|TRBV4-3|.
TGCGCCAGCAGCCAAGATCGGAGGGATTTTCCTGAAGCTTTCTTT
CASSQDRRDFPEAFF
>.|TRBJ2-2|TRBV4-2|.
TGTGCCAGCATGCACTACCCCTCACCTTTGGGGAACACCGGGGAGCTGTTTTTT
CASMHYPSPLGNTGELFF
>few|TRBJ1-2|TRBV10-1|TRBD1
TGCGCCAGCAGCTCCGGACAGGCCTCTGGCTACACCTTC
CASSSGQASGYTF
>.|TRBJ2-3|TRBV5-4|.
TGTGCCAGCAGAAAGGCCAGGGGAACAGATACGCAGTATTTT
CASRKARGTDTQYF
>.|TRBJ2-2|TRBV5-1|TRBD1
TGCGCCAGCAGCCCTCGACAGGGCGAACACGGGGAGCTGTTTTTT
CASSPRQGEHGELFF
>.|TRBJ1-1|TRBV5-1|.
TGCGCCAGCAGCTCATCACAGGGTAAAGCTTTCTTT
CASSSSQGKAFF
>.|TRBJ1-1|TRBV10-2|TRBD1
TGCGCCAGCCTGGACAGGGCGGGGACTGAAGCTTTCTTT
CASLDRAGTEAFF
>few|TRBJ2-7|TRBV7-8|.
TGTGCCAGCAGCTTAGAGAGGGTCTCCTACGAGCAGTACTTC
CASSLERVSYEQYF
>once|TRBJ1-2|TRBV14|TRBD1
TGTGCCAGCAGCCCAGGCAGGGGGCAAGGCTACACCTTC
CASSPGRGQGYTF
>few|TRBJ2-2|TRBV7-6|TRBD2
TGTGCCAGCAGCTTAGGCGGGAGGGGACAGACCTTTAAAACCGGGGAGCTGTTTTTT
CASSLGGRGQTFKTGELFF
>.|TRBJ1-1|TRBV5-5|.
TGTGCCAGCAGCTCAACGGTTGAAGCTTTCTTT
CASSSTVEAFF
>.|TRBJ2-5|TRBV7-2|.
TGTGCCAGCAGCTTCAGGCCAGAAGAGACCCAGTACTTC
CASSFRPEETQYF
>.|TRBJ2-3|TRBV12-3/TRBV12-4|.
TGTGCCAGCAGTTTGGCCGGGGATACGCAGTATTTT
CASSLAGDTQYF
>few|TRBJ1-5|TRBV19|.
TGTGCCAGTAGTATCCAGTTCAATCAGCCCCAGCATTTT
CASSIQFNQPQHF
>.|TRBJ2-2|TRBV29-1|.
TGCAGCGTTGGACAGGTCCCTGACACCGGGGAGCTGTTTTTT
CSVGQVPDTGELFF
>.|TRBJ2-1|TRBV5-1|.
TGCGCCAGCAGCTTGGGGGACTTTGGCGATGAGCAGTTCTTC
CASSLGDFGDEQFF
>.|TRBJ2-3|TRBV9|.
TGTGCCAGCAGCAAAGGGGGACCCCGGGGCACAGATACGCAGTATTTT
CASSKGGPRGTDTQYF
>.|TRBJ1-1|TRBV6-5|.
TGTGCCAGCAGTTTTGGGGACACTAACACTGAAGCTTTCTTT
CASSFGDTNTEAFF
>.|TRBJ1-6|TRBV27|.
TGTGCCAGCAGTTTTCAGACAAAATTAAATTCACCCCTCCACTTT
CASSFQTKLNSPLHF
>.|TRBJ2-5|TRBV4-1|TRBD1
TGCGCCAGCAGCCACGGGACAGGGTGCCAAGAGACCCAGTACTTC
CASSHGTGCQETQYF
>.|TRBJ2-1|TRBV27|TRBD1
TGTGCCAGCAGACCGGACAGGGAGATTTTGGATGAGCAGTTCTTC
CASRPDREILDEQFF
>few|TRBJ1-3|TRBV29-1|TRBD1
TGCAGCGCCGTAAAGCAGGGGGGTGGAAACACCATATATTTT
CSAVKQGGGNTIYF
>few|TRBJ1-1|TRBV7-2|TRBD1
TGTGCCAGCAGCTTAGCCGTGACAGGGGGAACTGAAGCTTTCTTT
CASSLAVTGGTEAFF
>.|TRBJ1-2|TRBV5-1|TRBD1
TGCGCCAGCAGCTCAAACTTTTCTCCGGGACAGAACGATGGCTACACCTTC
CASSSNFSPGQNDGYTF
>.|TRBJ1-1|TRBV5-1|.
TGCGCCAGCAGCTTGGTGGGGGGTAGGACTGAAGCTTTCTTT
CASSLVGGRTEAFF
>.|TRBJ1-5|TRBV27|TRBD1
TGTGCCAGCAGTCGAAGGACAGGGTTTGATCAGCCCCAGCATTTT
CASSRRTGFDQPQHF
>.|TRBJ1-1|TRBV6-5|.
TGTGCCAGCAGTTACGGCCCGAACACTGAAGCTTTCTTT
CASSYGPNTEAFF
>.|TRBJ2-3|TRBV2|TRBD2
TGTGCCAGCACCCCCGGGACTAGCGGGGGGGCAGATACGCAGTATTTT
CASTPGTSGGADTQYF
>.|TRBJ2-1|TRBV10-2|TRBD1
TGCGCCAGCAGTGAGTCGAGGTGGACAGGGGGATACAATGAGCAGTTCTTC
CASSESRWTGGYNEQFF